This TCR beta chain was retrieved from a study of T cell repertoires in cytomegalovirus infection. Study summary: TCR beta signatures that were public indicated CMV infection and matching HLA type.

Findings of the study overall: CMV-specific HLA-C-restricted TCR beta clonotypes dominated the ex vivo response.

With regard to this clonotype: Its antigen is currently unknown.

TCRdb re-analysed the reads in MiXCR, keeping a single row per CDR3 protein. The data hold about 260,000 distinct CDR3 sequences, with around 13% observed a single time. The sequenced sample consisted of PBMCs. The sequence was collected from a human donor in good health (CMV status not recorded). Some clones in this sample may be carry-over from other donors' samples.

CDR3 coding DNA: TGTGCCAGCAGTCCCGGGACGGCTGACTATGGCTACACCTTC. Amino acids: CASSPGTADYGYTF. The chain is built from TRBV28 and TRBJ1-2, with a tentative D call TRBD1 (5 bases). Trimming shortened V by 5 bases and J by 3 bases, and 13 bases separated the two germline ends. This CDR3 has 14 residues. Germline CDR1 reads MDHEN; CDR2 reads SYDVKM.